One sample yielded the 24 T cell receptor beta chains listed below, sequenced in a study of cytomegalovirus exposure and HLA in healthy donors. Use of 60 Vbeta and 13 Jbeta primers characterized the PCR. Clones were read by immunoSEQ multiplex PCR, and TCRdb kept only the in-frame ones, dropping some. The table has approximately 260,000 clones, 80% to 95% seen once. The sample taken for sequencing was PBMCs. These receptors all stem from a girl under 10 years old in good health and CMV-seronegative.

The rearrangement uses TRBV7-2 and TRBJ2-2, with TRBD1 matching 7 bases. The junction had 6 bases not matched to a gene; V was cut back by 0 bases and J by 5 bases. CDR3 size: 16 residues. CDR1 and CDR2 from the germline V gene are SGHTA and FQGNSA. CDR3 in amino acids: CASSLAGGARTGELFF. For the CDR3, the DNA is TGTGCCAGCAGCTTAGCAGGGGGCGCTCGAACCGGGGAGCTGTTTTTT.

J is TRBJ2-7 and V is TRBV29-1, with D maybe TRBD2 (6 bases). Trimming left V 4 bases short and J 5 bases short, with 18 bases between. The CDR3 sequence is 14 residues long. Germline CDR1 reads SQVTM; CDR2 reads ANQGSEA. CDR3 sequence (DNA): TGCAGCGTTGTCGTGCCGGCGGGGCTCGACGAGCAGTACTTC. It specifies CSVVVPAGLDEQYF.

The CDR3 here is CASSETGSTYEQYF. CDR3 bases: TGCGCCAGCAGTGAGACGGGGAGTACCTACGAGCAGTACTTC. The chain combines TRBV10-1 with TRBJ2-7, with D perhaps matching TRBD2 (5 bases). Germline assignment: CDR1 WNHNN and CDR2 SYGVQD (reference sequence). V was trimmed by 2 bases and J by 2 bases, leaving 10 bases between them. The CDR3 has 14 amino acids.

The chain couples TRBV21-1 to TRBJ1-2; no check of the table's D call, TRBD1, against the DNA was made. TRBV21-1 is a pseudogene segment. The CDR3 extends over 15 amino acids. This CDR3 is CASSKYTGTKEGYTF. CDR3 bases: TGTGCCAGCAGCAAATACACTGGGACAAAGGAGGGCTACACCTTC.

The chain combines TRBV19 with TRBJ1-5; D call uncertain. Germline V gives CDR1 LNHDA, CDR2 SQIVND (reference sequence). Trimming left V 4 bases short and J 4 bases short, with 8 bases between. The CDR3 extends over 13 amino acids. The CDR3 nucleotides are TGTGCCAGTAGTACCCACACGAATCAGCCCCAGCATTTT. Its protein product is CASSTHTNQPQHF.

The chain is built from TRBV5-6 and TRBJ1-4; D is possibly TRBD1 (5 bases). Looked up from germline, CDR1 is SGHDT and CDR2 is YYEEEE. This CDR3 is built from 16 residues. The V end was cut by 3 bases, the J end by 7 bases, with 19 bases between. CDR3 protein: CASSSLRGGVSEKLFF. The CDR3 DNA follows: TGTGCCAGCAGCTCCCTGCGGGGGGGAGTTAGTGAAAAACTGTTTTTT.

CDR3 region: CASRGTGYQPQHF. Written as DNA, the CDR3 is TGTGCCAGTAGGGGGACAGGGTACCAGCCCCAGCATTTT. This chain uses TRBV19 with TRBJ1-5, with TRBD1 matching over 9 bases. The trim removed 6 bases at V and 7 bases at J, leaving 4 bases unmatched. Per the germline V gene, CDR1 is LNHDA and CDR2 is SQIVND (reference sequence). The CDR3 is 13 amino acids.

The rearrangement joins TRBV29-1 to TRBJ2-7, with D perhaps TRBD2 (5 bases). Germline values: CDR1 SQVTM, CDR2 ANQGSEA. V lost 4 bases and J lost 3, with 13 bases in between. This CDR3 spans 13 amino acids. The CDR3 DNA reads TGCAGCGTTGTAAGGACTGGAAACTACGAGCAGTACTTC. This gives the protein CSVVRTGNYEQYF.

The V gene is TRBV10-3, the J gene TRBJ2-1, with TRBD2 identical over 7 bases. Germline CDR1 and CDR2: ENHRY and SYGVKD. CDR3 length equals 15 residues. J was trimmed by 4 bases and V by 2 bases; bases with no gene match: 5. For the CDR3, the DNA is TGTGCCATCAGTGAGAAGCGGGATTTTTACAATGAGCAGTTCTTC. Its translation is CAISEKRDFYNEQFF.

This clone was counted a few times. The gene calls are TRBV4-2 and TRBJ2-7, with 7 bases that match TRBD2. The CDR3 loop spans 15 amino acids. Germline loops: CDR1 LGHNA, CDR2 YNFKEQ. The junction had 6 bases not matched to a gene; V was cut back by 4 bases and J by 0 bases. The chain's CDR3 is CASSRLRETSYEQYF. CDR3 DNA: TGTGCCAGCAGCCGCCTGCGGGAGACCTCCTACGAGCAGTACTTC.

The CDR3 DNA reads TGTGCCATCAGTGAGTCAGGACTCTCCAACTACGAGCAGTACTTC. It is translated as CAISESGLSNYEQYF. The chain couples TRBV10-3 to TRBJ2-7, with D tentatively TRBD2 (5 bases). The V end was cut by 0 bases, the J end by 3 bases, with 12 bases between. Per the germline V gene, CDR1 is ENHRY and CDR2 is SYGVKD. The CDR3 extends over 15 amino acids.

The chain's CDR3 is CARRQGLNYEQYF. The CDR3 DNA is TGTGCCAGGAGACAGGGACTGAACTACGAGCAGTACTTC. This chain uses TRBV6-6 with TRBJ2-7; D perhaps matches TRBD1 (7 bases). CDR1 is MNHNY, CDR2 SVGAGI, per germline (reference sequence). Trimming shortened V by 9 bases and J by 3 bases, and 15 bases separated the two germline ends. The CDR3 loop spans 13 amino acids.

V and J are TRBV7-6 and TRBJ2-3, with 8 bases matching TRBD2. Germline V gene sequence: CDR1 SGHVS, CDR2 FNYEAQ. The CDR3 is 15 amino acids. The V segment lost 1 base and the J segment 3 bases; nucleotides outside the gene matches: 3. The CDR3 spells CASSLGAGVTDTQYF. The CDR3 DNA follows: TGTGCCAGCAGCTTAGGAGCGGGAGTTACAGATACGCAGTATTTT.

CDR3 loop: CASSMSGINEKLFF. CDR3 DNA: TGTGCCAGTAGTATGTCGGGAATTAATGAAAAACTGTTTTTT. J is TRBJ1-4 and V is TRBV19; D uncertain. Germline assignment: CDR1 LNHDA and CDR2 SQIVND (reference sequence). The CDR3 has 14 residues. Trimming left V 3 bases short and J 4 bases short, with 9 bases between.

The rearrangement uses TRBV7-3 and TRBJ2-5, with 11 bases that match TRBD1. This CDR3 comprises 16 residues. CDR1 is SGHTA and CDR2 is FQGTGA in the germline V gene. Trimming took 5 bases from V and 3 from J; bases not matched to a gene: 8. The CDR3 sequence: CASSPYQGQGEETQYF. The CDR3 DNA reads TGTGCCAGCAGCCCCTACCAGGGACAGGGGGAAGAGACCCAGTACTTC.

This sequence joins TRBV5-6 and TRBJ1-1; D remains unclear. The CDR3 has 14 amino acids. Trimming took 4 bases from V and 0 from J, leaving 10 bases between them. CDR1 is SGHDT and CDR2 is YYEEEE in the germline V gene. The CDR3 here is CASSPGSMNTEAFF. The CDR3 nucleotides are TGTGCCAGCAGCCCCGGGTCCATGAACACTGAAGCTTTCTTT.

Details on this clone: One end of the junction fails to match germline, which may point to a read error. This chain links TRBV7-7 with TRBJ2-5; 8 bases map to TRBD2. The CDR3 covers 19 residues. Per the germline V gene, CDR1 is SSHAT and CDR2 is FNYEAQ (reference sequence). For the CDR3, the DNA is TGTGCTAGCAGCCCTCCTCCGACTAGCGCGGGGGGATTCGGAAAGACCCAGTACTTC. Protein sequence: CASSPPPTSAGGFGKTQYF. Combining the CDR3 with reference TRBV7-7 and TRBJ2-5 gives the whole variable domain GAGVSQSPRYKVTKRGQDVTLRCDPISSHATLYWYQQALGQGPEFLTYFNYEAQPDKSGLPSDRFSAERPEGSISTLTIQRTEQRDSAMYRCASSPPPTSAGGFGKTQYFGPGTRLLVL.

V and J are TRBV30 and TRBJ1-2, with D uncertain. Per the germline V gene, CDR1 is GTSNPN and CDR2 is SVGIG (reference sequence). This CDR3 has 12 amino acids. V was shortened by 1 base and J by 5 bases, with 8 bases between the two germline ends. The CDR3 is CAWSEEGYGYTF. CDR3 DNA: TGTGCCTGGAGTGAGGAGGGTTATGGCTACACCTTC.

The chain is built from TRBV6-5 and TRBJ2-7; the D is unclear. With 0 bases removed from V and 6 bases from J, the gap between germline ends came to 9 bases. The CDR3 is 13 residues long. The germline gives CDR1 MNHEY, CDR2 SVGAGI. In DNA, the CDR3 is TGTGCCAGCAGTTACTCGAACTTCCGCGAGCAGTACTTC. It is translated as CASSYSNFREQYF.

Details on this clone: This specimen includes other DNA sequences encoding the same CDR3. The chain couples TRBV4-1 to TRBJ2-7; TRBD1 matches 9 bases. The germline CDR1 and CDR2 sequences are MGHRA and YSYEKL. J was trimmed by 2 bases and V by 3 bases; bases with no gene match: 2. The length of the CDR3 is 14 residues. The CDR3 here is CASSQGQGAYEQYF. The CDR3 bases are TGCGCCAGCAGCCAGGGACAGGGCGCCTACGAGCAGTACTTC.

The rearrangement uses TRBV29-1 and TRBJ2-1; TRBD1 aligns across 9 bases. The V segment lost 5 bases and the J segment 4 bases; nucleotides outside the gene matches: 12. The CDR3 is made up of 16 amino acids. Germline CDR1 is SQVTM and CDR2 is ANQGSEA. The CDR3 coding sequence is TGCAGCGTTCGGACAGGGGAGGGGGACCCGTACAATGAGCAGTTCTTC. Translation gives CSVRTGEGDPYNEQFF.

The chain employs TRBV15 and TRBJ1-4, with 9 bases that match TRBD1. Germline values: CDR1 LNHNV, CDR2 YYDKDF (reference sequence). Germline trimming cut 8 bases from V and 0 bases from J; bases unmatched to any gene: 13. This CDR3 contains 18 residues. Here the CDR3 DNA reads TGTGCCACCGACTCGGAGGACAGGGGTTTCACAACTAATGAAAAACTGTTTTTT. It codes for CATDSEDRGFTTNEKLFF.

This clone was counted once. V and J are TRBV28 and TRBJ1-3; 10 bases are a match to TRBD1. Germline lookup yields CDR1 MDHEN and CDR2 SYDVKM. The CDR3 is 16 amino acids. V shed 7 bases, J shed 4 bases, and the junction held 10 bases outside the gene matches. Here the CDR3 DNA reads TGTGCCAGCACCACTTCGGGACAGGGGTTAGGAAACACCATATATTTT. Its translation: CASTTSGQGLGNTIYF.

This clone was detected once. The chain has TRBV6-1 and TRBJ1-5; D is undetermined. Germline V gives CDR1 MNHNS, CDR2 SASEGT. Between the trimmed V and J ends, which lost 4 bases and 4 bases, there was a span of 11 bases. The CDR3 spans 14 residues. The CDR3 region is CASSVVPTNQPQHF. Written as DNA, the CDR3 is TGTGCCAGCAGTGTCGTCCCAACTAATCAGCCCCAGCATTTT.